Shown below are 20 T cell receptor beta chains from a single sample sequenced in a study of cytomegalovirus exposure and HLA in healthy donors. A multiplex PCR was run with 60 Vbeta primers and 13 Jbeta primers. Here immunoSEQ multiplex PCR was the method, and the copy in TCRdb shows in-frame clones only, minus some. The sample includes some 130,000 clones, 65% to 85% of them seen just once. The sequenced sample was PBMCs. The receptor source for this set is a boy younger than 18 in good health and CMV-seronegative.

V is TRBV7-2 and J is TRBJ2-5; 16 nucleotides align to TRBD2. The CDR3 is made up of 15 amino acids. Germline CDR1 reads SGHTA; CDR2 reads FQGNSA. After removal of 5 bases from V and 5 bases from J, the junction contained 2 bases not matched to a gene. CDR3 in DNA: TGTGCCAGCAGCACGGGACTAGCGGGAGGGGAGACCCAGTACTTC. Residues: CASSTGLAGGETQYF.

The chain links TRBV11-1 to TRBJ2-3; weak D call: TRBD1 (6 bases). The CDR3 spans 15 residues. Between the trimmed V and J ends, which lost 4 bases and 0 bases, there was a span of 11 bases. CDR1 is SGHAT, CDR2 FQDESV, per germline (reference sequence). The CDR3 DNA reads TGTGCCAGCAGCTCAGACGGGACAAGCACAGATACGCAGTATTTT. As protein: CASSSDGTSTDTQYF.

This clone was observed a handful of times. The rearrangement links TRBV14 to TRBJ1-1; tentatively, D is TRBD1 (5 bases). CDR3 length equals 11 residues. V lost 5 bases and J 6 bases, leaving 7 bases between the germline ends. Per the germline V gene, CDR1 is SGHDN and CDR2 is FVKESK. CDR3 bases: TGTGCCAGCAGCAGGGGTCCTGAAGCTTTCTTT. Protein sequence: CASSRGPEAFF.

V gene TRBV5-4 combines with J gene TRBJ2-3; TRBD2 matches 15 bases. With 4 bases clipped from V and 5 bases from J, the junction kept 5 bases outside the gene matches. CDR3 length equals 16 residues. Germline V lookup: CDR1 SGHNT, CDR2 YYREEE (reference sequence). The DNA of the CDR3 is TGTGCCAGCAGCCCTGGGACTAGCGGGAGGCGAGATACGCAGTATTTT. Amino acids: CASSPGTSGRRDTQYF.

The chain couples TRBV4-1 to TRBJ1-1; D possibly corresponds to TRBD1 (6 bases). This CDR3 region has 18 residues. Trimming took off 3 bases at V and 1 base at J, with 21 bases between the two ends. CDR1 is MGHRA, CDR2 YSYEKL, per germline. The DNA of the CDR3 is TGCGCCAGCAGCCAGTATGGGGGGGGGCCCGAAGGGAACACTGAAGCTTTCTTT. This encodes CASSQYGGGPEGNTEAFF.

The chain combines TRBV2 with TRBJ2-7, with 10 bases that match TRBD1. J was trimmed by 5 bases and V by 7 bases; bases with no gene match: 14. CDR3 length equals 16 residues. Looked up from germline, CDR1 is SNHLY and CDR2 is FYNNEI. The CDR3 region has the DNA TGTGCCAGCACCCAGGGCCCCGGGACAGGGGTCAACGAGCAGTACTTC. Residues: CASTQGPGTGVNEQYF.

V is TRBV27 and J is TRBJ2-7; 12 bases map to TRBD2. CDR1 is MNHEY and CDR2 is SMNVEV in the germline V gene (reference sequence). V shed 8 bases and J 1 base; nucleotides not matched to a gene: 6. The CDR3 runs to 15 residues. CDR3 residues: CASHSTSGGSYEQYF. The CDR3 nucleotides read TGTGCCAGCCACTCGACTAGCGGGGGTTCCTACGAGCAGTACTTC.

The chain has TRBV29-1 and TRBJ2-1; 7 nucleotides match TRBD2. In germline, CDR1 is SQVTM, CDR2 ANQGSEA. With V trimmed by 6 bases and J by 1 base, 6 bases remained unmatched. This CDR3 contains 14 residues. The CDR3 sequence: CSVNSGLSYNEQFF. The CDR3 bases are TGCAGCGTCAATAGCGGGTTGTCCTACAATGAGCAGTTCTTC.

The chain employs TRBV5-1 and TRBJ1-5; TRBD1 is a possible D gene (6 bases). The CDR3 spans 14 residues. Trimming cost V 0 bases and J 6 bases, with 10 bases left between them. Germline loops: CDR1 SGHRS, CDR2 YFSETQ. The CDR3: CASSLGQGSQPQHF. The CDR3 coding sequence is TGCGCCAGCAGCTTGGGTCAGGGGAGTCAGCCCCAGCATTTT.

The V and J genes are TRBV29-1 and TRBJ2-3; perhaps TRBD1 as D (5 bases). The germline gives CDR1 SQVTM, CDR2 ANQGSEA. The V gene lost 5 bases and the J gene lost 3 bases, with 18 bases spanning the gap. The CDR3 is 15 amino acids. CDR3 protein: CSVLTGAVRTDTQYF. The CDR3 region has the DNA TGCAGCGTTCTCACTGGGGCGGTGCGTACAGATACGCAGTATTTT.

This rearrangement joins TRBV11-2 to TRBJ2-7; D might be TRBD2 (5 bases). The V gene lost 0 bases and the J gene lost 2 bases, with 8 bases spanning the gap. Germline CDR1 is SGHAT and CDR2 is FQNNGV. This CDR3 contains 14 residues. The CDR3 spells CASSLEGSAYEQYF. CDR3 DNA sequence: TGTGCCAGCAGCTTAGAGGGGAGCGCCTACGAGCAGTACTTC.

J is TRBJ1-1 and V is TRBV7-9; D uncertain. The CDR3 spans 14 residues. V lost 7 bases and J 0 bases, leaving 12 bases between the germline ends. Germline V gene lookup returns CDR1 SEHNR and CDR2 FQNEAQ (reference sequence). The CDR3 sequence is CASNPLEVNTEAFF. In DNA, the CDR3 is TGTGCCAGCAACCCCCTGGAGGTGAACACTGAAGCTTTCTTT.

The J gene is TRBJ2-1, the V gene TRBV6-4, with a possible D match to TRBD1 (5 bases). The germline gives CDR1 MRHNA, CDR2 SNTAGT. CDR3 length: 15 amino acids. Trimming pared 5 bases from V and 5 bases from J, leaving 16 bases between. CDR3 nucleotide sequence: TGTGCCAGCAGTCCCCACCAGGGCCCCCACAATGAGCAGTTCTTC. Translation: CASSPHQGPHNEQFF.

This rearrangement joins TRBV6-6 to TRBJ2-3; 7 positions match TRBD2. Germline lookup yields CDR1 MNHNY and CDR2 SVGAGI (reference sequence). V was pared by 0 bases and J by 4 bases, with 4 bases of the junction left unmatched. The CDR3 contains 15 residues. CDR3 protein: CASSYSKGGADTQYF. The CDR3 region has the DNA TGTGCCAGCAGTTACTCGAAGGGAGGGGCAGATACGCAGTATTTT.

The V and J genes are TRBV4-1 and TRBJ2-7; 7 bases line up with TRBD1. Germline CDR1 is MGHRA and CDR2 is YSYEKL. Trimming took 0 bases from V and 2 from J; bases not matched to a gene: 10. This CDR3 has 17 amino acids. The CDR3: CASSQDSWQGVAYEQYF. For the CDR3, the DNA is TGCGCCAGCAGCCAAGATAGTTGGCAGGGGGTGGCCTACGAGCAGTACTTC.

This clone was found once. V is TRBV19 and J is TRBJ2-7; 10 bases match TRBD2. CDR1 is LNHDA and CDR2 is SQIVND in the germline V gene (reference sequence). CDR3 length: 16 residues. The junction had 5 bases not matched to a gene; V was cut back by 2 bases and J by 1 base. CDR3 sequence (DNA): TGTGCCAGTAGTATACTAGCGGGAGTACCTTCCTACGAGCAGTACTTC. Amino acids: CASSILAGVPSYEQYF.

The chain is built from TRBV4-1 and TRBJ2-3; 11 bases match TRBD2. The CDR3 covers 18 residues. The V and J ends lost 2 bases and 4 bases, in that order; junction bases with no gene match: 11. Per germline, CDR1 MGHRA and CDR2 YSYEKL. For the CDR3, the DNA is TGCGCCAGCAGCCAAACCGGGACTAGCGGACATGAACCAGATACGCAGTATTTT. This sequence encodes CASSQTGTSGHEPDTQYF.

The chain's CDR3 is CASSLNGGLIDTIYF. The CDR3 region has the DNA TGTGCCAGCAGCTTGAACGGGGGGTTGATTGACACCATATATTTT. The V and J genes are TRBV5-4 and TRBJ1-3; a weak D match, TRBD1 (5 bases). V was clipped by 1 base and J by 8 bases, with 16 bases between them. CDR1 SGHNT and CDR2 YYREEE come from the germline V gene (reference sequence). The CDR3 is 15 residues long.

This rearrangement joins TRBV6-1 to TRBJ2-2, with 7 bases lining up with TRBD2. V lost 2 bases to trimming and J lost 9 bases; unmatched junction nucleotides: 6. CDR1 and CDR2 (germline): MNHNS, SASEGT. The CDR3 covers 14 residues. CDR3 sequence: CASSEYGEGRELFF. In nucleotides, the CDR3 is TGTGCCAGCAGTGAATATGGGGAGGGCAGGGAGCTGTTTTTT.

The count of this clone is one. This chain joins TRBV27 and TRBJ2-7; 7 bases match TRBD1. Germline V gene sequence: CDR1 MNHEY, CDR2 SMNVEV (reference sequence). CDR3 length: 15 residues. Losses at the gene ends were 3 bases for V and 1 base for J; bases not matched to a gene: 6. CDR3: CASSLWTGVSYEQYF. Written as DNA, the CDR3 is TGTGCCAGCAGTTTGTGGACAGGAGTATCCTACGAGCAGTACTTC.